This T cell receptor (beta chain) was sequenced during a study of CD8+ T cells in alopecia areata. Study-wide background: Twice a day, 5 to 10 mg of oral tofacitinib was administered to treated patients. Using the percentage of affected scalp area, treated patients' severity was scored. Study conclusions and caveats: Under tofacitinib, fewer expanded CD8+ clones appeared among the top 100 scalp clones. Many expanded lesional clones remained in scalp and blood on tofacitinib.

As to treatment: oral pan-JAK inhibitor, 5-10 mg twice daily. V shed 0 bases and J shed 9 bases, with 9 bases lying between them. Germline CDR1 LNHNV, CDR2 YYDKDF (reference sequence). This CDR3 spans 14 amino acids. Extracted from the samples, RNA was reverse transcribed into cDNA to serve as the sequencing template. Some clones are missing from TCRdb's copy, which holds only in-frame ones; the method was immunoSEQ multiplex PCR. Of more than 150,000 clones in the sample, approximately 49% were seen once. With regard to this clone: The antigen is unknown.

This chain links TRBV15 with TRBJ2-6; D uncertain. The clonotype was recovered from a human donor with alopecia areata. This material consisted of CD8+ T cells sorted from blood, taken around week 53, from a patient treated with tofacitinib. CDR3 in DNA: TGTGCCACCAGCAGAGAAGTCCAAGGCAACGTCCTGACTTTC. Translating gives CATSREVQGNVLTF.